The 5 T cell receptor beta chains below all came from one sample that was sequenced in a study of OX40 agonist ivuxolimab in advanced cancers. Libraries were prepared by immunoSEQ multiplex PCR; TCRdb keeps only in-frame clonotypes and omits some of them. Counted here are 90,000 to 100,000 clones, 90% to 96% occurring once; the ten biggest clones make up around 2%. Here the sequenced sample was CD4+ or CD8+ T cells sorted from blood, taken in a trial of the OX40 agonist ivuxolimab. The receptors originated from an adult with an advanced solid tumor such as melanoma, head and neck, liver or kidney cancer.

CDR3 nucleotides: TGCGCCAGCAGCCAAGATCTGTCAGTCAATGAGCAGTTCTTC. Translating it yields CASSQDLSVNEQFF. The chain is built from TRBV4-3 and TRBJ2-1; D call uncertain. The CDR3 is 14 amino acids. V dropped 0 bases and J dropped 6 bases, with 9 bases sitting between them. Germline V gene data show CDR1 as LGHNA and CDR2 as YSLEER.

J is TRBJ2-1 and V is TRBV19; D uncertain. Germline-derived CDR1 and CDR2 are LNHDA and SQIVND (reference sequence). V was clipped by 1 base and J by 8 bases, with 12 bases between them. CDR3 length: 14 amino acids. CDR3 sequence reads: CASSIVASADEQFF. DNA of the CDR3: TGTGCCAGTAGTATAGTGGCCTCCGCCGATGAGCAGTTCTTC.

The rearrangement uses TRBV21-1 and TRBJ1-1; TRBD1, the table's D call, lacks a check against the DNA. TRBV21-1 is shown as a pseudogene. This CDR3 is built from 17 residues. The CDR3 spells CASSSKEGTGTNTEAFF. The DNA for the CDR3 is TGTGCCAGCAGCAGTAAAGAGGGGACAGGGACGAACACTGAAGCTTTCTTT.

The chain has TRBV9 and TRBJ2-1; D may be TRBD2 (5 bases). V was cut by 2 bases and J by 7 bases, with 13 bases left in between. The V gene's germline CDR1 is SGDLS and CDR2 YYNGEE. This CDR3 has 14 residues. The DNA of the CDR3 is TGTGCCAGCAGCGTTTCTAGCCAAGGGAATGAGCAGTTCTTC. Protein: CASSVSSQGNEQFF. Together with reference TRBV9 and TRBJ2-1, the CDR3 gives the full variable domain: DSGVTQTPKHLITATGQRVTLRCSPRSGDLSVYWYQQSLDQGLQFLIQYYNGEERAKGNILERFSAQQFPDLHSELNLSSLELGDSALYFCASSVSSQGNEQFFGPGTRLTVL.

The chain couples TRBV13 to TRBJ2-7; perhaps D is TRBD1 or TRBD2 (6 bases each). V gave up 7 bases and J gave up 6 bases, with 19 bases separating them. Germline V lookup: CDR1 PRHDT, CDR2 FYEKMQ (reference sequence). The CDR3 is 14 amino acids. The CDR3 DNA follows: TGTGCCAGCACGGAAGGGGGGTCGGTAGGCGAGCAGTACTTC. It encodes CASTEGGSVGEQYF.